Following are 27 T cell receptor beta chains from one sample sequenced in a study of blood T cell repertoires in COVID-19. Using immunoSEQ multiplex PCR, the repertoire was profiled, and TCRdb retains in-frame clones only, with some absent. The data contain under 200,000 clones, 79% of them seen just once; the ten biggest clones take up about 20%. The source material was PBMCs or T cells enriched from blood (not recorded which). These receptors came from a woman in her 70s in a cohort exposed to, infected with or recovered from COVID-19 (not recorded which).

This chain's CDR3 is CASSPRGSLGSYTF. CDR3 coding DNA: TGTGCCAGCAGCCCTCGGGGGAGCCTCGGGAGCTACACCTTC. This chain uses TRBV27 with TRBJ1-2, with a tentative D call TRBD1 (5 bases). There are 14 residues in the CDR3. V was shortened by 6 bases and J by 9 bases, with 20 bases between the two germline ends. In germline, CDR1 is MNHEY, CDR2 SMNVEV (reference sequence).

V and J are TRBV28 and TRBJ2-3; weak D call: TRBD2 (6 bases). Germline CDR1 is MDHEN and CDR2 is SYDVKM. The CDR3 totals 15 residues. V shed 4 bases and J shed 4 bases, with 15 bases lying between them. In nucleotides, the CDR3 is TGTGCCAGCAGTTCATCGGGAGAAATACCAGATACGCAGTATTTT. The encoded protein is CASSSSGEIPDTQYF.

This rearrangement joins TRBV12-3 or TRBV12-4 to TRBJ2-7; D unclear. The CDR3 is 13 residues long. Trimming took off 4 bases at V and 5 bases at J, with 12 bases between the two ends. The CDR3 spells CASSYQVNHEQYF. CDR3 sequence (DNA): TGTGCCAGCAGTTATCAGGTAAACCACGAGCAGTACTTC.

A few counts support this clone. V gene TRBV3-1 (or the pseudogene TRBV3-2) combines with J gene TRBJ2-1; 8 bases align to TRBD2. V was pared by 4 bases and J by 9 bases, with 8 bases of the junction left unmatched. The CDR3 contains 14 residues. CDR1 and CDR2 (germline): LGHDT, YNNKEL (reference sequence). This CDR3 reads CASSPGLVRGEQFF. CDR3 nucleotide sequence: TGTGCCAGCAGCCCGGGACTAGTGCGAGGTGAGCAGTTCTTC.

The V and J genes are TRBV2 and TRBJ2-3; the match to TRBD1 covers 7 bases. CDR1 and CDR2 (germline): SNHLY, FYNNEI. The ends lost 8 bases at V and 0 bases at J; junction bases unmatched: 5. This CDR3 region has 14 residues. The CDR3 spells CASATGSSTDTQYF. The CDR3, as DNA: TGTGCCAGCGCGACAGGGTCCAGCACAGATACGCAGTATTTT.

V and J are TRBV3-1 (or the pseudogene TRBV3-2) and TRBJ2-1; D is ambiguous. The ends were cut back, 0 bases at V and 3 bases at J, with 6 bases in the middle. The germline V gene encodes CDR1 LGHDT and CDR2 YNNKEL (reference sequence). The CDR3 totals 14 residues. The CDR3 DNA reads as TGTGCCAGCAGCCAAGATCGGTACTACAATGAGCAGTTCTTC. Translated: CASSQDRYYNEQFF.

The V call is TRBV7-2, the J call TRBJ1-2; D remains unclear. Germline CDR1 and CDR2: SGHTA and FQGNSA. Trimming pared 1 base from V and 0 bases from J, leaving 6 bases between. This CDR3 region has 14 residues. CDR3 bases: TGTGCCAGCAGCTTAGGCGGAGCTAACTATGGCTACACCTTC. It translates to CASSLGGANYGYTF.

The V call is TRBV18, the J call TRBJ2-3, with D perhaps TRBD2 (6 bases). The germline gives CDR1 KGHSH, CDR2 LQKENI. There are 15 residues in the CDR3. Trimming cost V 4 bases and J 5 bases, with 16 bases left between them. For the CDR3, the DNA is TGTGCCAGCTCACTGGGAGGCGGGAACCGAGATACGCAGTATTTT. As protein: CASSLGGGNRDTQYF. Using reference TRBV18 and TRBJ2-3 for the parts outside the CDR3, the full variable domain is NAGVMQNPRHLVRRRGQEARLRCSPMKGHSHVYWYRQLPEEGLKFMVYLQKENIIDESGMPKERFSAEFPKEGPSILRIQQVVRGDSAAYFCASSLGGGNRDTQYFGPGTRLTVL.

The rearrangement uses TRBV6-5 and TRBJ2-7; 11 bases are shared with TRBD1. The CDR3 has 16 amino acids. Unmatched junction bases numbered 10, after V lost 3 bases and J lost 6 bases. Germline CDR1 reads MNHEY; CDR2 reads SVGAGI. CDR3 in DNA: TGTGCCAGCAGTTATTTAGGACAGGGGGCGTTTAGCGAGCAGTACTTC. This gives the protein CASSYLGQGAFSEQYF.

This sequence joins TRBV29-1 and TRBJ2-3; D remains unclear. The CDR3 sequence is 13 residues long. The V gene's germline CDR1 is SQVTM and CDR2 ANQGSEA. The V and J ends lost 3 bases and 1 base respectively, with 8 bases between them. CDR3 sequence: CSVDFAGTDTQYF. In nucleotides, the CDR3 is TGCAGCGTTGACTTCGCGGGCACAGATACGCAGTATTTT.

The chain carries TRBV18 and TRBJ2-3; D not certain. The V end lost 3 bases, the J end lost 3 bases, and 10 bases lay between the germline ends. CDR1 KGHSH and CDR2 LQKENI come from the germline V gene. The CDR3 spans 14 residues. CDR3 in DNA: TGTGCCAGCTCACCGGAATACGGGACAGATACGCAGTATTTT. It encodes CASSPEYGTDTQYF.

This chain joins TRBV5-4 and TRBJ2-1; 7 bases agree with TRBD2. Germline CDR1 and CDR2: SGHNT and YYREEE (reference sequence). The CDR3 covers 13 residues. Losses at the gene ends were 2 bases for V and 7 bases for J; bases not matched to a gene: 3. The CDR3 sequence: CASSFPGGNEQFF. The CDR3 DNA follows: TGTGCCAGCAGCTTTCCGGGGGGTAATGAGCAGTTCTTC.

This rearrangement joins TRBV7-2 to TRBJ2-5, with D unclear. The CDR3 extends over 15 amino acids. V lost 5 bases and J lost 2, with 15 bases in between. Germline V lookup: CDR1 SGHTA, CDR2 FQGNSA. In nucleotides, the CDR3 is TGTGCCAGCAGCACAATGTGGAGTAGACAAGAGACCCAGTACTTC. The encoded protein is CASSTMWSRQETQYF.

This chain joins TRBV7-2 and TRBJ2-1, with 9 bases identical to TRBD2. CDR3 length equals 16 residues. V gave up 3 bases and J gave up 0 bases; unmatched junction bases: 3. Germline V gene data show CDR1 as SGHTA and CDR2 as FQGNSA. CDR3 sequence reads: CASSFSGSSSYNEQFF. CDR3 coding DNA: TGTGCCAGCAGCTTTAGCGGGAGCAGCTCCTACAATGAGCAGTTCTTC.

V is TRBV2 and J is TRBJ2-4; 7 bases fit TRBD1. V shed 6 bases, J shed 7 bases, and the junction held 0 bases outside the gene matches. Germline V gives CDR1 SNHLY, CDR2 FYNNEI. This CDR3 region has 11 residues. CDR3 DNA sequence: TGTGCCAGCAGCAGGGGGAACATTCAGTACTTC. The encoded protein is CASSRGNIQYF.

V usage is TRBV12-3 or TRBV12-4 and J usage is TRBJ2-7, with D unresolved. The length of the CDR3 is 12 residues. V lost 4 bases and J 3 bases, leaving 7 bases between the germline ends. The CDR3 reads CASSYSYYEQYF. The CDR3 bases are TGTGCCAGCAGTTATTCCTACTACGAGCAGTACTTC.

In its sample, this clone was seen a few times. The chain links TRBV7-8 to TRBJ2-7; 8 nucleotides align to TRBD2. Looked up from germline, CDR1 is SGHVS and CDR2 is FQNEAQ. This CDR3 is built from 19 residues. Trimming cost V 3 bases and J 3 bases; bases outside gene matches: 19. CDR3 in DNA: TGTGCCAGCAGCTTGGGAGTACCAAAAACTAGCGGCGTACACTACGAGCAGTACTTC. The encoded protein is CASSLGVPKTSGVHYEQYF.

The chain's CDR3 is CASSLAGGPKNEQFF. In DNA form, the CDR3 reads TGTGCCAGCAGCTTAGCGGGAGGGCCTAAAAATGAGCAGTTCTTC. The rearrangement uses TRBV7-9 and TRBJ2-1; TRBD2 aligns across 7 bases. Germline assignment: CDR1 SEHNR and CDR2 FQNEAQ (reference sequence). V gave up 0 bases and J gave up 7 bases; unmatched junction bases: 6. The length of the CDR3 is 15 residues.

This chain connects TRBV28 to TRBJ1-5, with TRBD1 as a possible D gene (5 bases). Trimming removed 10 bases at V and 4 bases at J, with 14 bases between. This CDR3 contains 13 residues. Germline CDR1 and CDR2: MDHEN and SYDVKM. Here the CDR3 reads CAINRGENQPQHF. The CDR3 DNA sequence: TGTGCCATAAACCGGGGGGAGAATCAGCCCCAGCATTTT.

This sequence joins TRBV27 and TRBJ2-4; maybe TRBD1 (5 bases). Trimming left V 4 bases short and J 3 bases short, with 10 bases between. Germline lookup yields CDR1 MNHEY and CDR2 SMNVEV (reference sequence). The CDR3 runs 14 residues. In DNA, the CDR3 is TGTGCCAGCAGTTCGGACACTTACAAAAACATTCAGTACTTC. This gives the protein CASSSDTYKNIQYF.

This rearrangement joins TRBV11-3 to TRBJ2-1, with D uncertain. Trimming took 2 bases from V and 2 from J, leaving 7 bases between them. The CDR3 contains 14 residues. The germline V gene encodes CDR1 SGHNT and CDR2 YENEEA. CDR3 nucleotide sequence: TGTGCCAGCAGCTTAATTTCCACCTACAATGAGCAGTTCTTC. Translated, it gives CASSLISTYNEQFF.

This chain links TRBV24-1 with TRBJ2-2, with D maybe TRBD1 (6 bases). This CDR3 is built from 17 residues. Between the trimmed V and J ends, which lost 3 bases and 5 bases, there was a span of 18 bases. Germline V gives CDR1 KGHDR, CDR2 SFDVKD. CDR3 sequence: CATSDQRGTTRTGELFF. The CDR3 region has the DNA TGTGCCACCAGTGATCAAAGAGGGACAACAAGAACCGGGGAGCTGTTTTTT.

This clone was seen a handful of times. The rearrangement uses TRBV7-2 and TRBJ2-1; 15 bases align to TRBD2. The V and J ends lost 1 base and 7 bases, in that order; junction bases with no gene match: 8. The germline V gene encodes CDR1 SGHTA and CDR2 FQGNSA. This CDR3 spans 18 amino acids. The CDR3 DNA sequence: TGTGCCAGCAGCTTAGTAGTGGGGACTAGCGGGAGGCGAAATGAGCAGTTCTTC. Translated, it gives CASSLVVGTSGRRNEQFF. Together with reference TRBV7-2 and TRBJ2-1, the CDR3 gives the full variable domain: GAGVSQSPSNKVTEKGKDVELRCDPISGHTALYWYRQSLGQGLEFLIYFQGNSAPDKSGLPSDRFSAERTGGSVSTLTIQRTQQEDSAVYLCASSLVVGTSGRRNEQFFGPGTRLTVL.

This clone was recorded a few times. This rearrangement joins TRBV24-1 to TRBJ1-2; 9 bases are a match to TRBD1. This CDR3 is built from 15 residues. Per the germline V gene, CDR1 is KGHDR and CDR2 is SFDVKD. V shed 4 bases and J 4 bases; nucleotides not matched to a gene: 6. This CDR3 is CATSDPSDRGYGYTF. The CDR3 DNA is TGTGCCACCAGTGACCCCTCGGACAGGGGCTATGGCTACACCTTC.

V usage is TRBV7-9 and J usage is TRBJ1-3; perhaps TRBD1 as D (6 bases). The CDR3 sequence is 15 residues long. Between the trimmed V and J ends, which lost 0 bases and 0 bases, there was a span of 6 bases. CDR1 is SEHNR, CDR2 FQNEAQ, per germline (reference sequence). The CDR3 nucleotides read TGTGCCAGCAGCTTAGCGGGGGCCTCTGGAAACACCATATATTTT. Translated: CASSLAGASGNTIYF.

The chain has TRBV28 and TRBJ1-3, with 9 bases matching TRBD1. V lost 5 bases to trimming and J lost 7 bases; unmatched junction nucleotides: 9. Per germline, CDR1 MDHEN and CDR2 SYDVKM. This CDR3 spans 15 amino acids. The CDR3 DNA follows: TGTGCCAGCAGTCAGGGACAGGGTAATGGGAACACCATATATTTT. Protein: CASSQGQGNGNTIYF. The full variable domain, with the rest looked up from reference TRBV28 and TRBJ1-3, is DVKVTQSSRYLVKRTGEKVFLECVQDMDHENMFWYRQDPGLGLRLIYFSYDVKMKEKGDIPEGYSVSREKKERFSLILESASTNQTSMYLCASSQGQGNGNTIYFGEGSWLTVV.

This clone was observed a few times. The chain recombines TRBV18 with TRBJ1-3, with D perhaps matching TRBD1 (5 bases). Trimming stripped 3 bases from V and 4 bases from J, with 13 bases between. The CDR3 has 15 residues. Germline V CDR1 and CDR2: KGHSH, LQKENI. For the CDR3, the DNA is TGTGCCAGCTCACCGGGGCAGCTCGAGGGAAACACCATATATTTT. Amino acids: CASSPGQLEGNTIYF.